Sequencing of this T cell receptor (beta chain) was carried out in a study of shared clonotypes between healthy human individuals. Looking at the study overall: Ranging from 18 to 49 in age, donors were a couple of women and three men. Each donor contributed plates that comprised three CD4 naive, three CD4 memory, two CD8 naive and one CD8 memory.

Study outcomes and limitations: Clonotype sharing among the donors was expected to vary with sequencing depth.

Methods used by the authors: From ImmunoSEQ came sequences covering only the junction and carrying no quality scores, so filtering differed. Repertoires were generated with immunoSEQ multiplex PCR, while TCRdb's copy carries only in-frame clones and drops some. V and J calls and clone size are given by that table; D and trimming were obtained from the DNA. The sample lists roughly 1.5 million clones; around 98% were seen once. The J segment lost 4 bases and the V segment lost 1 base, leaving 3 bases of the junction unmatched. The CDR3 contains 14 residues. The germline gives CDR1 GTSNPN, CDR2 SVGIG (reference sequence). With respect to this clone: As yet, its antigen is unknown. The same CDR3 can be traced to other DNA sequences in this sample.

The TCR comes from a man aged 25 to 45 in good health. The specimen was naive CD4+ T cells sorted from blood. As to subset: CD45RA+ positively selected. The rearrangement links TRBV30 to TRBJ1-5; 8 positions match TRBD1. The CDR3 coding sequence is TGTGCCTGGAGTGGGGACAGGAGAAATCAGCCCCAGCATTTT. Its protein is CAWSGDRRNQPQHF.